This T cell receptor beta chain derives from a study of blood T cell repertoires in COVID-19. About the research overall: Nucleic acid was either cDNA or gDNA, and it came from T cells, B-cell-depleted T cells, or PBMCs.

The germline CDR1 and CDR2 sequences are ENHRY and SYGVKD. The CDR3 length is 16 residues. With V trimmed by 4 bases and J by 4 bases, 13 bases remained unmatched. Authors' processing steps: Scientists estimated how many nucleated cells there were by amplifying reference gene primers. Only in-frame clones appear in the TCRdb table, and some are missing; sequencing was by immunoSEQ multiplex PCR. The DNA was the basis for D and trimming; V, J and clone size are from that table. The sample comprises 100,000 to 120,000 clones, roughly 85% of which are singletons, and around 3.5% rests with the top ten. Sequenced input: peripheral blood. The receptor was isolated from a man aged 40-49 years with acute or convalescent COVID-19. The chain combines TRBV10-3 with TRBJ2-7, with 7 nucleotides matching TRBD2. The CDR3 DNA reads TGTGCCATCAGTGCGGGGGAGGGTACAGTAAGATACGAGCAGTACTTC. It translates to CAISAGEGTVRYEQYF.